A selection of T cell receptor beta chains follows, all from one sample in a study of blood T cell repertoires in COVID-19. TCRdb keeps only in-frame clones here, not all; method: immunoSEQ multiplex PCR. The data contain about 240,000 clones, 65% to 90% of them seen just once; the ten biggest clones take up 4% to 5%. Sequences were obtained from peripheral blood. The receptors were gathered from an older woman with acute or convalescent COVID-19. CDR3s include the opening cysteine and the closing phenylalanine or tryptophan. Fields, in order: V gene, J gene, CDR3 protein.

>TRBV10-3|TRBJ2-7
CAISESMGQGAYNEQYF
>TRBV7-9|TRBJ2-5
CASSSNRAIQETQYF
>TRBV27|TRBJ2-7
CASSLLTPRDGDEQYF
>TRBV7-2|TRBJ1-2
CASSLEGATQFGYTF
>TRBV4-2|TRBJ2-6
CASSPPFGQSGANVLTF
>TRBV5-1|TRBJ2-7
CASSGQGFMDEQYF
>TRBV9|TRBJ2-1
CASSAADRGEQFF
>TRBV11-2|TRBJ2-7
CASSVQGASYEQYF
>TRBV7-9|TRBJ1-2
CASSLPGSGYTF
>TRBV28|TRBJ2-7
CASSLGPPESYEQYF
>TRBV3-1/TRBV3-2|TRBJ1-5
CASGQTYSNQPQHF
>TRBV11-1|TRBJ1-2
CASSFGRGAYGYTF
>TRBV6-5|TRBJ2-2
CASSPGWSDTGELFF
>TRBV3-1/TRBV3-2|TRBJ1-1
CASSQTHRSREAFF
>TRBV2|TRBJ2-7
CATDRNLYEQYF
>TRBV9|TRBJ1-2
CASSVGSGGSRYTF
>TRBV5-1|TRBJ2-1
CASSLRAGNNNEQFF
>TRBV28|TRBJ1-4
CASRSGGGVGKLFF
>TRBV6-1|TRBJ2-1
CASSDGGGTGNEQFF
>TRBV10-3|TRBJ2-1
CAISERRDPYNEQFF
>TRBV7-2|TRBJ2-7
CASSHSRGQSVREQYF
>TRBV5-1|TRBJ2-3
CASSFTSGASDTQYF
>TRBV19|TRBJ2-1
CASSIVGTGSISYNEQFF
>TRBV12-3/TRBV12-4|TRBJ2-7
CASTLGRFEQYF
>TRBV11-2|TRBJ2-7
CASSFTGSLYEQYF
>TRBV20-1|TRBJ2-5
CSATGETQYF
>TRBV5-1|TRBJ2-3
CASSLVGLNTDTQYF
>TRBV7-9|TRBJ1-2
CASSSPGQGNGYTF
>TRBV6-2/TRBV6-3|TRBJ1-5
CASSYSPGQGLSNQPQHF
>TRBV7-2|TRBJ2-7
CASSKTGTGGYEQYF
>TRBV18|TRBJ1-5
CASSPFDGSNQPQHF
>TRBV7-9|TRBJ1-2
CASSLDSVYGYTF
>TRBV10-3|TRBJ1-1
CAIRGQGGAEAFF
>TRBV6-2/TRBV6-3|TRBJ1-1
CASSYDRVNTEAFF
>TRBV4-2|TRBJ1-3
CASSQEDFSGNTIYF
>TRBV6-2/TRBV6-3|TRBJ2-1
CASSYRDWGQFF
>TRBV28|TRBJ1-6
CASSLLTLVYNSPLHF
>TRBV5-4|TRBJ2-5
CASSPGGGQETQYF
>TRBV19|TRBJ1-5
CASTLTGGNQPQHF
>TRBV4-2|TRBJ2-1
CASSQAYEQFF
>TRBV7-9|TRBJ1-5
CASSLGGPGKPQHF
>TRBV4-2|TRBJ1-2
CASSQVRGTNYGYTF
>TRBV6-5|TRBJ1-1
CASRTQRNTEAFF
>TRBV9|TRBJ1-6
CASSVGTGGTNSPLHF
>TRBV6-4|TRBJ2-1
CASGKEAGVVNEQFF
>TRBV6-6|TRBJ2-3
CASSYSRSAPTDTQYF
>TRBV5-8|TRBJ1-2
CASSLVSGQGDYGYTF
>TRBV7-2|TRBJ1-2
CASSWEGQGRANYGYTF
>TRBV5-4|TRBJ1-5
CASSLDLGEQPQHF
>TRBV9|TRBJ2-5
CASSFGTGDETQYF
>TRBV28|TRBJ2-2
CASSLLGQGNTGELFF
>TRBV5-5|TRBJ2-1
CASSVMSTGGANNEQFF